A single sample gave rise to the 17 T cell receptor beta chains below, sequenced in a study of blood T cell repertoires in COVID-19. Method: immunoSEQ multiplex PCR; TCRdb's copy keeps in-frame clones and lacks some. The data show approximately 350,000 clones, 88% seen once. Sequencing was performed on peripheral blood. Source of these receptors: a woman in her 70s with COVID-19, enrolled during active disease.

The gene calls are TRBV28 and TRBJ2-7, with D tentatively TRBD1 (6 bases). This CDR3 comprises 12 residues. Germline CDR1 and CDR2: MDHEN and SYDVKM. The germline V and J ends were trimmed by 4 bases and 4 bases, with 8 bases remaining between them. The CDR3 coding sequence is TGTGCCAGCAGTTCTGACAGGTACGAGCAGTACTTC. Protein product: CASSSDRYEQYF.

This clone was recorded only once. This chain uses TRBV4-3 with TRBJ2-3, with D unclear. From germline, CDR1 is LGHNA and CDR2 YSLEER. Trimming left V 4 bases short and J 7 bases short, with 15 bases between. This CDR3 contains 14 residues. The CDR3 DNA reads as TGCGCCAGCAGCCGGTTCCCGGAGTGGAATACGCAGTATTTT. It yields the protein CASSRFPEWNTQYF.

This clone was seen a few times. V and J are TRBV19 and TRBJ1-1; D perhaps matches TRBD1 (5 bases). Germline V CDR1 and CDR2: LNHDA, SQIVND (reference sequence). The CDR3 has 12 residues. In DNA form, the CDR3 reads TGTGCGTCGGGGGACCCGAACACTGAAGCTTTCTTT. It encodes CASGDPNTEAFF.

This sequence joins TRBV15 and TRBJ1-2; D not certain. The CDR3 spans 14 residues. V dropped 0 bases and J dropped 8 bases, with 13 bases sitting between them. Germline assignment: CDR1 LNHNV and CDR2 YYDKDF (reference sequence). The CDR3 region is CATSRDRGSLGYTF. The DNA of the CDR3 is TGTGCCACCAGCAGAGATCGTGGGAGTTTAGGCTACACCTTC.

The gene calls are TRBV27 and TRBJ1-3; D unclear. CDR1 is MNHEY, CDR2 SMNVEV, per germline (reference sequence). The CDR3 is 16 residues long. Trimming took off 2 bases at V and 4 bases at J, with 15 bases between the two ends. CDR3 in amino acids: CASSLSLPSGGNTIYF. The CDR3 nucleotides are TGTGCCAGCAGTTTAAGTTTGCCAAGCGGGGGAAACACCATATATTTT.

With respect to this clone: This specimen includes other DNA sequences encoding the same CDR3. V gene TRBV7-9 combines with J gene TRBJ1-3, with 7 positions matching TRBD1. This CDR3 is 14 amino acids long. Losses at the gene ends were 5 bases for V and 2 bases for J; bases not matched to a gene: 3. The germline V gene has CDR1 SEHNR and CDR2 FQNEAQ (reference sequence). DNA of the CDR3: TGTGCCAGCAGCCCCGACAGGGCTGGAAACACCATATATTTT. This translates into CASSPDRAGNTIYF. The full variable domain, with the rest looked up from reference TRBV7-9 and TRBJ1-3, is DTGVSQNPRHKITKRGQNVTFRCDPISEHNRLYWYRQTLGQGPEFLTYFQNEAQLEKSRLLSDRFSAERPKGSFSTLEIQRTEQGDSAMYLCASSPDRAGNTIYFGEGSWLTVV.

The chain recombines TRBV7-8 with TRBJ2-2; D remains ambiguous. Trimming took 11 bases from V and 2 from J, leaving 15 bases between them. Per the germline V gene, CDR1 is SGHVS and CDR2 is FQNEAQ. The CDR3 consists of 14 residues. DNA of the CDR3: TGTGCCTCCAACGAGAGAGATAACACCGGGGAGCTGTTTTTT. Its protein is CASNERDNTGELFF.

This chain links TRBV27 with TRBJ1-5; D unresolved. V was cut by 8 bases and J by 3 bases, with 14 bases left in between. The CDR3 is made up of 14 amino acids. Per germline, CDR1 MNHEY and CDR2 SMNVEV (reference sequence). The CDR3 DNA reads TGTGCCAGCTGGGGAGGATGGCCCAATCAGCCCCAGCATTTT. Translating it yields CASWGGWPNQPQHF.

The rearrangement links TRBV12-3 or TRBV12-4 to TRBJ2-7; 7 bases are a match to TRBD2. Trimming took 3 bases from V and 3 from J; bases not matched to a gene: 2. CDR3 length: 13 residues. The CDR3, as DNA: TGTGCCAGCAGTTTCGCGGGGGTCTACGAGCAGTACTTC. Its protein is CASSFAGVYEQYF.

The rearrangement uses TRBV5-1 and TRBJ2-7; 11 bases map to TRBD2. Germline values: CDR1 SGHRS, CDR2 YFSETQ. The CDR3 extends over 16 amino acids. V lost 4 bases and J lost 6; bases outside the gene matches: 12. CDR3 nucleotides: TGCGCCAGCAGCAACAATCCCGGGACTAGCGGCTCCGAGCAGTACTTC. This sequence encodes CASSNNPGTSGSEQYF.

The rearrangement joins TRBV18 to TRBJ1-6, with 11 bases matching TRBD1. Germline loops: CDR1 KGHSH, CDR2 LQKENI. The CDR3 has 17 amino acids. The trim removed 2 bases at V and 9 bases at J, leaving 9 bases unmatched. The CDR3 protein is CASSPFNTGQGVSPLHF. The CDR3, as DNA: TGTGCCAGCTCACCATTTAACACGGGACAGGGGGTTTCACCCCTCCACTTT.

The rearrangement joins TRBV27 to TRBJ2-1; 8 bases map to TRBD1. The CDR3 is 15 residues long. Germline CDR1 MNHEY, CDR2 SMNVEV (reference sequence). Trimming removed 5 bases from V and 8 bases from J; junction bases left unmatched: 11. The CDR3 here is CASSHRGAVLDEQFF. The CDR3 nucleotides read TGTGCCAGCAGTCACAGGGGGGCCGTACTTGATGAGCAGTTCTTC.

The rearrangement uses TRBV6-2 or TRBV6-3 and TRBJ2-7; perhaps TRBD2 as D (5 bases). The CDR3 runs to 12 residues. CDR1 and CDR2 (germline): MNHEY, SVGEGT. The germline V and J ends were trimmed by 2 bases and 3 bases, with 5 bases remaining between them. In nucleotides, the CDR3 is TGTGCCAGCAGTTACGCGGGCTACGAGCAGTACTTC. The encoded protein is CASSYAGYEQYF.

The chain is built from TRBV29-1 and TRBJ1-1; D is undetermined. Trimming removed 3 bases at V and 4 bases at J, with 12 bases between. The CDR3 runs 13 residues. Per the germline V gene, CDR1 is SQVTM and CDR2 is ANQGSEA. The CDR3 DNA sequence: TGCAGCGTTGAGGGCAGTCCTTTCACTGAAGCTTTCTTT. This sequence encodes CSVEGSPFTEAFF.

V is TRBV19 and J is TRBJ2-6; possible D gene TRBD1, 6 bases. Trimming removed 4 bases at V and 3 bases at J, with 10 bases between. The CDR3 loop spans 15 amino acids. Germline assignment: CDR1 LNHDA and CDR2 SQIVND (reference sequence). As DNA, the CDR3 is TGTGCCAGTAGTAGACAGGCCTTTGGGGCCAACGTCCTGACTTTC. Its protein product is CASSRQAFGANVLTF.

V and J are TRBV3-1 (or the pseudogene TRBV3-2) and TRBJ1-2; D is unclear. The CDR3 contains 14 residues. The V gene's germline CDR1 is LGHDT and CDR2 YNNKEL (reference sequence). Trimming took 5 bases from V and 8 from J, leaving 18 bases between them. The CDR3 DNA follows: TGTGCCAGCAGCTCCCGTTCGGCGCAGAGGGGCTACACCTTC. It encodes CASSSRSAQRGYTF.

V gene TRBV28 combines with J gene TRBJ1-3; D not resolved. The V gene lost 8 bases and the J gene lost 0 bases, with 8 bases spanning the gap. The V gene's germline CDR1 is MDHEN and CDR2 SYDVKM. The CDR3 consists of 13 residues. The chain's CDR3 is CASAGSSGNTIYF. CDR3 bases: TGTGCCAGCGCCGGGTCCTCTGGAAACACCATATATTTT. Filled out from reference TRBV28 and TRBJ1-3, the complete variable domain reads DVKVTQSSRYLVKRTGEKVFLECVQDMDHENMFWYRQDPGLGLRLIYFSYDVKMKEKGDIPEGYSVSREKKERFSLILESASTNQTSMYLCASAGSSGNTIYFGEGSWLTVV.